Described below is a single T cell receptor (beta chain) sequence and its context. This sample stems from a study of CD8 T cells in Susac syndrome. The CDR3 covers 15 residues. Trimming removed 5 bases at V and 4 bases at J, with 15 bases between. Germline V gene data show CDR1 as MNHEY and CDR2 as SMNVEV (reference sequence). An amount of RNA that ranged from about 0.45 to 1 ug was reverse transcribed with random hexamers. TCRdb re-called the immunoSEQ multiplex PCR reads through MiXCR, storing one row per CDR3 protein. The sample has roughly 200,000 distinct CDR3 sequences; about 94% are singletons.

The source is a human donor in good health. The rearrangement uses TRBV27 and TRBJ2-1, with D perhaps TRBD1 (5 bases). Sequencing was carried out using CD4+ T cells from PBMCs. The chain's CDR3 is CASSRPTTVYNEQFF. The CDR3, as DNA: TGTGCCAGCAGTCGACCTACGACAGTGTACAATGAGCAGTTCTTC.